Listed here are 18 T cell receptor beta chains from one sample, sequenced in a study of T cell responses to AZD1222 COVID-19 vaccine. TCRdb keeps only in-frame clones here, not all; method: immunoSEQ multiplex PCR. The repertoire consists of 200,000 or so clones, with around 86% occurring once and the leading ten covering less than 3%. Source: peripheral blood, taken on day 0 of MenACWY control vaccination. The receptors stem from an adult in good health.

This chain joins TRBV7-8 and TRBJ2-2; 7 bases map to TRBD1. Trimming at V came to 3 bases and at J to 4 bases, leaving 5 bases not matched to a gene. Germline loops: CDR1 SGHVS, CDR2 FQNEAQ. CDR3 length: 15 residues. CDR3 nucleotides: TGTGCCAGCAGCTTGACAGGGATGGGCACCGGGGAGCTGTTTTTT. It yields the protein CASSLTGMGTGELFF. The full variable domain, completed using reference TRBV7-8 and TRBJ2-2, is GAGVSQSPRYKVAKRGQDVALRCDPISGHVSLFWYQQALGQGPEFLTYFQNEAQLDKSGLPSDRFFAERPEGSVSTLKIQRTQQEDSAVYLCASSLTGMGTGELFFGEGSRLTVL.

The V call is TRBV30, the J call TRBJ2-2; 7 bases fit TRBD1. Germline CDR1 is GTSNPN and CDR2 is SVGIG (reference sequence). V lost 4 bases and J lost 5; bases outside the gene matches: 4. The CDR3 totals 13 residues. CDR3 amino acids: CAWTIQGTGELFF. DNA of the CDR3: TGTGCCTGGACTATACAGGGGACCGGGGAGCTGTTTTTT. The entire variable domain, with the rest obtained from reference TRBV30 and TRBJ2-2, is as follows: SQTIHQWPATLVQPVGSPLSLECTVEGTSNPNLYWYRQAAGRGLQLLFYSVGIGQISSEVPQNLSASRPQDRQFILSSKKLLLSDSGFYLCAWTIQGTGELFFGEGSRLTVL.

This clone was seen once. V is TRBV19 and J is TRBJ1-1; tentatively, D is TRBD1 (5 bases). Germline V lookup: CDR1 LNHDA, CDR2 SQIVND (reference sequence). Trimming pared 4 bases from V and 0 bases from J, leaving 15 bases between. CDR3 length equals 16 residues. CDR3 residues: CASSTDPGRMNTEAFF. CDR3 nucleotide sequence: TGTGCCAGTAGTACGGATCCGGGACGGATGAACACTGAAGCTTTCTTT.

V gene TRBV9 combines with J gene TRBJ1-1; 8 nucleotides agree with TRBD1. Trimming at V came to 7 bases and at J to 0 bases, leaving 2 bases not matched to a gene. Looked up from germline, CDR1 is SGDLS and CDR2 is YYNGEE. This CDR3 has 13 amino acids. The CDR3 coding sequence is TGTGCCAGCGGACAGGGAATGAACACTGAAGCTTTCTTT. It encodes CASGQGMNTEAFF.

The chain has TRBV28 and TRBJ1-6; possible D gene TRBD1, 6 bases. With 6 bases removed from V and 10 bases from J, the gap between germline ends came to 16 bases. The CDR3 loop spans 14 amino acids. In germline, CDR1 is MDHEN, CDR2 SYDVKM. The CDR3 sequence: CASSHGGARSPLHF. The CDR3 region has the DNA TGTGCCAGCAGCCACGGGGGGGCCCGATCACCCCTCCACTTT.

V gene TRBV5-1 combines with J gene TRBJ2-1; D is possibly TRBD1 or TRBD2 (5 bases each). The length of the CDR3 is 13 residues. Trimming shortened V by 0 bases and J by 9 bases, and 10 bases separated the two germline ends. CDR1 SGHRS and CDR2 YFSETQ come from the germline V gene. The DNA of the CDR3 is TGCGCCAGCAGCTTGGGGGACGGCGGTGAGCAGTTCTTC. Its translation: CASSLGDGGEQFF.

The V call is TRBV3-1 (or the pseudogene TRBV3-2), the J call TRBJ2-5; 7 bases match TRBD1. The CDR3 covers 17 residues. Germline V CDR1 and CDR2: LGHDT, YNNKEL (reference sequence). V was clipped by 0 bases and J by 6 bases; unmatched bases: 13. DNA for the CDR3: TGTGCCAGCAGCCAAGATAAACGAGGGGGCTTCGAACAGACCCAGTACTTC. Encoded protein: CASSQDKRGGFEQTQYF.

The chain couples TRBV5-5 to TRBJ2-2; the D is unclear. V was clipped by 7 bases and J by 3 bases, with 4 bases between them. This CDR3 region has 11 residues. The germline V gene encodes CDR1 SGHKS and CDR2 YYEKEE (reference sequence). The CDR3: CASRDTGELFF. Written as DNA, the CDR3 is TGTGCCAGCCGAGACACCGGGGAGCTGTTTTTT.

The chain uses TRBV24-1 and TRBJ2-1; 8 positions agree with TRBD1. The germline gives CDR1 KGHDR, CDR2 SFDVKD. J gave up 6 bases and V 2 bases, and 8 bases lay outside the gene matches. The CDR3 contains 16 residues. For the CDR3, the DNA is TGTGCCACCAGTGATTCTGGACAGGGAGGCGGCAATGAGCAGTTCTTC. It translates to CATSDSGQGGGNEQFF.

V is TRBV3-1 (or the pseudogene TRBV3-2) and J is TRBJ2-7, with D perhaps matching TRBD2 (6 bases). V dropped 1 base and J dropped 5 bases, with 15 bases sitting between them. CDR1 and CDR2 (germline): LGHDT, YNNKEL (reference sequence). The CDR3 extends over 15 amino acids. The CDR3 loop reads CASSQAGDAAHEQYF. CDR3 DNA sequence: TGTGCCAGCAGCCAAGCGGGGGACGCTGCCCACGAGCAGTACTTC.

The chain combines TRBV6-4 with TRBJ1-6; D is perhaps TRBD1 (5 bases). CDR3 size: 14 residues. The germline V gene encodes CDR1 MRHNA and CDR2 SNTAGT. The V gene lost 0 bases and the J gene lost 9 bases, with 9 bases spanning the gap. The CDR3 nucleotides read TGTGCCAGCAGTGACTCGAGTCAGGGTTCACCCCTCCACTTT. Its protein product is CASSDSSQGSPLHF.

The gene calls are TRBV14 and TRBJ1-3; no definite D call. V dropped 0 bases and J dropped 0 bases, with 12 bases sitting between them. This CDR3 is built from 17 residues. CDR1 and CDR2 (germline): SGHDN, FVKESK. The CDR3 DNA reads TGTGCCAGCAGCCAAGATCGACATTTTCTCTCTGGAAACACCATATATTTT. This encodes CASSQDRHFLSGNTIYF. Filled out from reference TRBV14 and TRBJ1-3, the complete variable domain reads EAGVTQFPSHSVIEKGQTVTLRCDPISGHDNLYWYRRVMGKEIKFLLHFVKESKQDESGMPNNRFLAERTGGTYSTLKVQPAELEDSGVYFCASSQDRHFLSGNTIYFGEGSWLTVV.

The rearrangement links TRBV27 to TRBJ1-1, with D perhaps TRBD1 (6 bases). In germline, CDR1 is MNHEY, CDR2 SMNVEV (reference sequence). There are 14 residues in the CDR3. The V and J ends lost 6 bases and 8 bases respectively, with 19 bases between them. CDR3 region: CASSRGRESAEAFF. The CDR3 DNA sequence: TGTGCCAGCAGCCGGGGGCGGGAATCTGCGGAAGCTTTCTTT.

The chain recombines TRBV11-2 with TRBJ2-7; no definite D call. Germline V gene data show CDR1 as SGHAT and CDR2 as FQNNGV. Trimming cost V 5 bases and J 1 base, with 18 bases left between them. The CDR3 length is 16 residues. The CDR3 is CASSPRSPTGSYEQYF. CDR3 DNA: TGTGCCAGCAGCCCCAGATCCCCGACTGGGTCCTACGAGCAGTACTTC.

In DNA form, the CDR3 reads TGTGCCAGCAGCTTAGGGGGAACTAATGAAAAACTGTTTTTT. Encoded protein: CASSLGGTNEKLFF. The chain is built from TRBV7-6 and TRBJ1-4; unclear D gene. V dropped 1 base and J dropped 1 base, with 4 bases sitting between them. The CDR3 is 14 residues long. The germline gives CDR1 SGHVS, CDR2 FNYEAQ. Drawing the rest from reference TRBV7-6 and TRBJ1-4, the complete variable domain is GAGVSQSPRYKVTKRGQDVALRCDPISGHVSLYWYRQALGQGPEFLTYFNYEAQQDKSGLPNDRFSAERPEGSISTLTIQRTEQRDSAMYRCASSLGGTNEKLFFGSGTQLSVL.

The V gene is TRBV4-2, the J gene TRBJ1-1; D gene unclear. This CDR3 has 14 residues. Germline V CDR1 and CDR2: LGHNA, YNFKEQ. V was trimmed by 1 base and J by 2 bases, leaving 8 bases between them. The CDR3 DNA reads TGTGCCAGCAGCCAAGCCCGAGGTAACACTGAAGCTTTCTTT. Its protein is CASSQARGNTEAFF.

V usage is TRBV7-3 and J usage is TRBJ2-1; D might be TRBD2 (5 bases). The V gene's germline CDR1 is SGHTA and CDR2 FQGTGA. The germline V and J ends were trimmed by 5 bases and 4 bases, with 12 bases remaining between them. This CDR3 is 14 amino acids long. CDR3 sequence: CASSPEGRYNEQFF. Written as DNA, the CDR3 is TGTGCCAGCAGCCCCGAGGGCCGATACAATGAGCAGTTCTTC. Based on the CDR3 plus reference TRBV7-3 and TRBJ2-1, the full variable domain is GAGVSQTPSNKVTEKGKYVELRCDPISGHTALYWYRQSLGQGPEFLIYFQGTGAADDSGLPNDRFFAVRPEGSVSTLKIQRTERGDSAVYLCASSPEGRYNEQFFGPGTRLTVL.

This chain links TRBV7-9 with TRBJ2-1, with TRBD1 identical over 8 bases. The germline V gene has CDR1 SEHNR and CDR2 FQNEAQ (reference sequence). CDR3 length equals 17 residues. The trim removed 1 base at V and 8 bases at J, leaving 13 bases unmatched. The CDR3 loop is CASSLGQGAYGPHEQFF. DNA of the CDR3: TGTGCCAGCAGCTTAGGGCAGGGGGCCTACGGGCCACATGAGCAGTTCTTC.